There are a few counts of the clone carrying this T cell receptor (beta chain). Antigen unknown. The data derive from a study of T cell repertoires in cytomegalovirus infection. The study, taken as a whole, reports: CMV-specific TCR beta clonotypes restricted by HLA-C were the ones dominating the ex vivo response.

Each CDR3 protein gets one entry after TCRdb re-called the reads with MiXCR. The sample carries around 210,000 distinct CDR3 sequences, about 5.9% recorded once. Germline CDR1 SGHDN, CDR2 FVKESK. CDR3 length equals 13 residues. V dropped 1 base and J dropped 5 bases, with 9 bases sitting between them. This sequence joins TRBV14 and TRBJ2-7; D not resolved. Sequenced sample: PBMCs. This clonotype was obtained from a human donor in good health (CMV status not recorded). Some clones in this sample may be carry-over from other donors' samples. CDR3 in amino acids: CASSQVSGDEQYF. CDR3 sequence (DNA): TGTGCCAGCAGCCAAGTATCCGGTGACGAGCAGTACTTC.